Below, one T cell receptor (beta chain) is given with its context. Its antigen is unknown. TCRdb's table, derived via immunoSEQ multiplex PCR, lists solely in-frame clones and lacks some. The sample consists of roughly 50,000 clones, more than 75% of them appearing once. The record originates from a study of OX40 agonist ivuxolimab in advanced cancers. The overall study: Patients' therapy was ivuxolimab, an antibody that acts as an agonist of OX40 (CD134). The dose-escalation cohort was about 80% male, with a mean age of 60 years, ranging roughly 20 to 90.

Regarding the study as a whole: Among the lowest peripheral clonal expansion occurred in 0.1-3.0 mg/kg partial responders.

The CDR3 runs 14 residues. Germline V CDR1 and CDR2: SEHNR, FQNEAQ (reference sequence). The V gene lost 5 bases and the J gene lost 7 bases, with 15 bases spanning the gap. This chain links TRBV7-9 with TRBJ2-1, with a tentative D call TRBD2 (5 bases). The input for sequencing was CD4+ or CD8+ T cells sorted from blood, taken in a trial of the OX40 agonist ivuxolimab. The sequence was collected from an adult with an advanced solid tumor such as melanoma, head and neck, liver or kidney cancer. In nucleotides, the CDR3 is TGTGCCAGCAGCCCCGTAACTAGTCTGAATGAGCAGTTCTTC. Protein product: CASSPVTSLNEQFF.